Following are 21 T cell receptor beta chains from one sample sequenced in a study of shared clonotypes between healthy human individuals. Naive CD8 cells lacked CD45RO and underwent positive selection for CCR7, leaving out terminally differentiated effector memory CD45RA+ cells. Profiled with immunoSEQ multiplex PCR; TCRdb holds only in-frame clones, not every one. The table includes about 2 million clones, approximately 94% detected once. Sequences were obtained from naive CD8+ T cells sorted from blood. These receptors originate from a man aged 18 to 29 in good health.

The V gene is TRBV30, the J gene TRBJ1-1, with D tentatively TRBD1 (5 bases). Trimming removed 4 bases from V and 2 bases from J, with 11 bases in between. The CDR3 loop spans 13 amino acids. From germline, CDR1 is GTSNPN and CDR2 SVGIG (reference sequence). The CDR3 here is CAWTIGDNTEAFF. The CDR3 DNA reads as TGTGCCTGGACTATAGGGGACAACACTGAAGCTTTCTTT.

The chain couples TRBV7-2 to TRBJ2-7, with unresolved D. CDR1 is SGHTA, CDR2 FQGNSA, per germline. The V end was cut by 2 bases, the J end by 2 bases, with 16 bases between. There are 16 residues in the CDR3. The CDR3 is CASSLTPDHRAYEQYF. CDR3 in DNA: TGTGCCAGCAGCTTAACTCCCGACCATCGTGCCTACGAGCAGTACTTC. Filled out from reference TRBV7-2 and TRBJ2-7, the complete variable domain reads GAGVSQSPSNKVTEKGKDVELRCDPISGHTALYWYRQSLGQGLEFLIYFQGNSAPDKSGLPSDRFSAERTGGSVSTLTIQRTQQEDSAVYLCASSLTPDHRAYEQYFGPGTRLTVT.

As for this clone: Other DNA sequences in the sample encode the same CDR3. The chain couples TRBV27 to TRBJ2-1, with 8 bases fitting TRBD2. V trimming: 3 bases; J trimming: 4 bases; junction bases outside the gene matches: 2. CDR3 size: 14 residues. The V gene's germline CDR1 is MNHEY and CDR2 SMNVEV (reference sequence). The CDR3 nucleotides are TGTGCCAGCAGTTTTCGGGGGGGTTACAATGAGCAGTTCTTC. It codes for CASSFRGGYNEQFF.

The CDR3 nucleotides read TGTGCCTGGACACCCTCACCCCGGGACATCTGGGGCACAGATACGCAGTATTTT. Translating gives CAWTPSPRDIWGTDTQYF. The chain is built from TRBV30 and TRBJ2-3; the D gene is possibly TRBD1 (6 bases). Trimming stripped 4 bases from V and 1 base from J, with 24 bases between. CDR3 length equals 18 residues. From germline, CDR1 is GTSNPN and CDR2 SVGIG (reference sequence).

In this sample, this clone turned up once. This CDR3 is also generated by other DNA sequences in the sample. The CDR3 DNA sequence: TGTGCCAGCAGTTTACTCCTGGGGAATCAGCCCCAGCATTTT. It translates to CASSLLLGNQPQHF. V and J are TRBV27 and TRBJ1-5, with no clear D. From germline, CDR1 is MNHEY and CDR2 SMNVEV (reference sequence). This CDR3 region has 14 residues. Between the trimmed V and J ends, which lost 2 bases and 4 bases, there was a span of 9 bases.

As concerns this clone: The sample contains more than one DNA sequence encoding this CDR3. V gene TRBV6-5 combines with J gene TRBJ2-3; D not resolved. This CDR3 region has 15 residues. Germline CDR1 reads MNHEY; CDR2 reads SVGAGI. With 0 bases removed from V and 2 bases from J, the gap between germline ends came to 9 bases. DNA of the CDR3: TGTGCCAGCAGTTACTCGGCAGGTCACACAGATACGCAGTATTTT. This sequence encodes CASSYSAGHTDTQYF.

V is TRBV27 and J is TRBJ2-7; D is ambiguous. This CDR3 spans 15 amino acids. Germline CDR1 MNHEY, CDR2 SMNVEV (reference sequence). V lost 3 bases and J 0 bases, leaving 12 bases between the germline ends. The CDR3 reads CASSFGEVPSYEQYF. The CDR3 DNA reads as TGTGCCAGCAGTTTCGGAGAGGTCCCCTCCTACGAGCAGTACTTC.

The V and J genes are TRBV6-1 and TRBJ1-1; TRBD1 might be the D (5 bases). The CDR3 spans 12 residues. With 2 bases removed from V and 7 bases from J, the gap between germline ends came to 8 bases. The germline V gene encodes CDR1 MNHNS and CDR2 SASEGT. For the CDR3, the DNA is TGTGCCAGCAGTGAATGGCAGGGTGAAGCTTTCTTT. Protein product: CASSEWQGEAFF.

V gene TRBV13 combines with J gene TRBJ2-7; 8 nucleotides align to TRBD1. The germline V gene has CDR1 PRHDT and CDR2 FYEKMQ (reference sequence). The CDR3 is 14 residues long. Unmatched junction bases numbered 5, after V lost 5 bases and J lost 2 bases. The CDR3 sequence: CASSLRDRTYEQYF. CDR3 sequence (DNA): TGTGCCAGCAGCCTCCGGGACAGGACCTACGAGCAGTACTTC.

The chain is built from TRBV30 and TRBJ2-7; D gene uncertain. Trimming cost V 5 bases and J 3 bases, with 11 bases left between them. The CDR3 has 12 residues. Looked up from germline, CDR1 is GTSNPN and CDR2 is SVGIG (reference sequence). In DNA form, the CDR3 reads TGTGCCTGGTCGGGCCCGAACTACGAGCAGTACTTC. Translating it yields CAWSGPNYEQYF.

This clone was observed once. This sequence joins TRBV18 and TRBJ1-1; 9 bases align to TRBD1. Germline-derived CDR1 and CDR2 are KGHSH and LQKENI. The V segment lost 5 bases and the J segment 3 bases; nucleotides outside the gene matches: 1. The CDR3 sequence is 13 residues long. The CDR3 DNA follows: TGTGCCAGCTCAAGGGACAGGGACACTGAAGCTTTCTTT. Protein: CASSRDRDTEAFF.

V and J are TRBV5-1 and TRBJ2-7, with no clear D. This CDR3 contains 14 residues. CDR1 and CDR2 (germline): SGHRS, YFSETQ. Trimming removed 4 bases from V and 2 bases from J, with 13 bases in between. This CDR3 reads CASSIVGYPYEQYF. The CDR3 DNA is TGCGCCAGCAGCATCGTTGGCTATCCCTACGAGCAGTACTTC.

V and J are TRBV30 and TRBJ1-1; maybe TRBD1 (5 bases). CDR3 length equals 14 residues. The V and J ends lost 4 bases and 7 bases respectively, with 19 bases between them. Germline CDR1 is GTSNPN and CDR2 is SVGIG (reference sequence). CDR3 in DNA: TGTGCCTGGACGAATGGATTGGGACGTGATGAAGCTTTCTTT. This encodes CAWTNGLGRDEAFF.

The gene calls are TRBV4-3 and TRBJ2-2; D uncertain. The V gene's germline CDR1 is LGHNA and CDR2 YSLEER. V was pared by 0 bases and J by 6 bases, with 11 bases between. There are 15 residues in the CDR3. CDR3 sequence: CASSQEYPFPGELFF. The CDR3 DNA sequence: TGCGCCAGCAGCCAAGAATACCCTTTCCCCGGGGAGCTGTTTTTT.

The chain uses TRBV27 and TRBJ2-2; D gene unclear. The CDR3 length is 13 residues. Germline V gene sequence: CDR1 MNHEY, CDR2 SMNVEV (reference sequence). Trimming stripped 3 bases from V and 5 bases from J, with 7 bases between. This CDR3 is CASSFMGTGELFF. The CDR3, as DNA: TGTGCCAGCAGTTTTATGGGGACCGGGGAGCTGTTTTTT.

The chain has TRBV7-6 and TRBJ2-1, with no clear D. Germline CDR1 and CDR2: SGHVS and FNYEAQ. The V gene lost 5 bases and the J gene lost 0 bases, with 11 bases spanning the gap. The CDR3 sequence is 15 residues long. The CDR3 DNA reads TGTGCCAGCAGCGCGGCGGCGAGCTCCTACAATGAGCAGTTCTTC. Translating it yields CASSAAASSYNEQFF.

The chain employs TRBV29-1 and TRBJ1-1; no definite D call. V dropped 5 bases and J dropped 7 bases, with 14 bases sitting between them. This CDR3 has 12 amino acids. Germline loops: CDR1 SQVTM, CDR2 ANQGSEA. CDR3 region: CSVLGEHIEAFF. CDR3 DNA: TGCAGCGTTTTAGGCGAACATATTGAAGCTTTCTTT.

On this clone itself: Other nucleotide sequences from this sample produce the same CDR3. V gene TRBV27 combines with J gene TRBJ2-3; 7 positions match TRBD1. The CDR3 loop spans 14 amino acids. With 3 bases clipped from V and 3 bases from J, the junction kept 3 bases outside the gene matches. The V gene's germline CDR1 is MNHEY and CDR2 SMNVEV (reference sequence). For the CDR3, the DNA is TGTGCCAGCAGTTTGGGACAGAGTACAGATACGCAGTATTTT. Protein product: CASSLGQSTDTQYF.

The chain joins TRBV27 to TRBJ1-6, with 7 bases matching TRBD1. Germline loops: CDR1 MNHEY, CDR2 SMNVEV (reference sequence). Trimming took 4 bases from V and 3 from J; bases not matched to a gene: 3. The CDR3 length is 15 residues. CDR3 amino acids: CASSYRGVYNSPLHF. CDR3 nucleotides: TGTGCCAGCAGTTACAGGGGTGTCTATAATTCACCCCTCCACTTT.

This chain joins TRBV29-1 and TRBJ2-1; D possibly uses TRBD1 or TRBD2 (6 bases each). The CDR3 consists of 16 residues. V lost 1 base to trimming and J lost 5 bases, with 18 bases between them. From germline, CDR1 is SQVTM and CDR2 ANQGSEA. The CDR3 DNA is TGCAGCGTTGAAGGCCCCGAGGGGGGTCGGGACAATGAGCAGTTCTTC. Encoded protein: CSVEGPEGGRDNEQFF.

This clone has just one count. The chain carries TRBV27 and TRBJ2-5; D might be TRBD1 (6 bases). With 6 bases removed from V and 2 bases from J, the gap between germline ends came to 16 bases. The CDR3 contains 15 residues. Germline V gives CDR1 MNHEY, CDR2 SMNVEV (reference sequence). The CDR3 loop is CASRLDRNRQETQYF. The DNA for the CDR3 is TGTGCCAGCAGATTGGACAGAAATAGACAAGAGACCCAGTACTTC.